This T cell receptor beta chain was captured by sequencing in a study of T cells after yellow fever vaccination. CDR3 length equals 16 residues. V shed 4 bases and J 5 bases; nucleotides not matched to a gene: 12. Germline V gives CDR1 SGHNT, CDR2 YENEEA. This clonotype has at least ten counts. TCR cDNA was made by 5'RACE template switching, adding a universal primer site and UMIs. MiXCR was run by TCRdb on the 5' RACE reads, yielding one entry per CDR3 protein. The data hold 40,000 to 50,000 distinct CDR3 sequences, with roughly 6.4% observed a single time. Study findings and constraints: The study found a weaker secondary response that peaked faster, day 5 versus 15.

The material sequenced was CD8+ T cells not binding an NS4B(214-222) dextramer, sorted from PBMCs, taken 45 days after the yellow fever booster vaccination. This TCR derives from a man aged 25-40 years who received the YFV17D yellow fever vaccine. The V and J genes are TRBV11-3 and TRBJ2-7; 9 nucleotides line up with TRBD1. The CDR3 sequence: CASSSRGGTGLHEQYF. The CDR3 bases are TGTGCCAGCAGCTCCCGAGGCGGGACAGGGCTTCACGAGCAGTACTTC.